These T cell receptor beta chains were read from a single sample in a study of a mutant IDH1 vaccine in newly diagnosed glioma. Repertoires were generated with immunoSEQ multiplex PCR, while TCRdb's copy carries only in-frame clones and drops some. The sample comprises about 34,000 clones, about 80% of which are singletons, and roughly 8.9% rests with the top ten. This sample comprised peripheral blood mononuclear cells (PBMCs), obtained from a glioma patient treated with radiotherapy, temozolomide or both. The receptors shown here come from a man aged 50 to 59 with glioma. Some clones in this sample may be carry-over from other donors' samples. Each CDR3 is given with its conserved first and last residue. D genes are given only for firm matches. Clone sizes are given selectively: once, few, many, or a class where the clone is expanded.

size	V	J	D	DNA	CDR3
few	TRBV27	TRBJ1-5	TRBD1	TGTGCCAGCAGTTCAACAGGGGGCCGGCAGCCCCAGCATTTT	CASSSTGGRQPQHF
-	TRBV6-6	TRBJ2-5	-	TGTGCCATTAGGTGGGGGGATGAAGAGACCCAGTACTTC	CAIRWGDEETQYF
-	TRBV4-1	TRBJ2-5	-	TGCGCCAGCAGCCAAGTGGGCGGCGGGTACCAAGAGACCCAGTACTTC	CASSQVGGGYQETQYF
-	TRBV28	TRBJ1-5	-	TGTGCCAGCAGCCCTTCGGGCGGGGCACGCAATCAGCCCCAGCATTTT	CASSPSGGARNQPQHF
-	TRBV27	TRBJ2-7	-	TGTGCCAGCAGTTTGAAGACCCCCTACGAGCAGTACTTC	CASSLKTPYEQYF
-	TRBV28	TRBJ2-2	-	TGTGCCAGCACCGATCGGGCAGGGGGGGGCACCGGGGAGCTGTTTTTT	CASTDRAGGGTGELFF
-	TRBV2	TRBJ1-3	TRBD1	TGTGCCAGCAGCGATACAGGGGACTCTGGAAACACCATATATTTT	CASSDTGDSGNTIYF
large	TRBV6-1	TRBJ2-3	TRBD1	TGTGCCAGCAGTGCGGGACAGGGGGCAGATACGCAGTATTTT	CASSAGQGADTQYF
-	TRBV18	TRBJ1-4	-	TGTGCCAGCTCACCAATTGGGGCAACTAATGAAAAACTGTTTTTT	CASSPIGATNEKLFF
-	TRBV5-1	TRBJ2-3	TRBD2	TGCGCCAGCAGCTCATTAGCGGGGGGCCAAGGAGATACGCAGTATTTT	CASSSLAGGQGDTQYF
-	TRBV18	TRBJ1-5	-	TGTGCCAGCTCACCACTTAAATTGGAGCCCCAGCATTTT	CASSPLKLEPQHF
once	TRBV7-9	TRBJ2-3	-	TGTGCCAGCAGCCACTCCCCGAACAGGGCGGGGAGTTCAGATACGCAGTATTTT	CASSHSPNRAGSSDTQYF
once	TRBV7-2	TRBJ2-2	-	TGTGCCAGCAGCTCCTTTACGGACACCGGGGAGCTGTTTTTT	CASSSFTDTGELFF
-	TRBV19	TRBJ2-7	TRBD1	TGTGCCAGTGCGATCGGGACAGGATACTACGAGCAGTACTTC	CASAIGTGYYEQYF
-	TRBV7-2	TRBJ2-7	-	TGTGCCAGCAGCTCCCAGGACGGACCCTACGAGCAGTACTTC	CASSSQDGPYEQYF
-	TRBV7-2	TRBJ2-1	-	TGTGCCAGCAGCCAACATGGGCAGGTCACGGACAATGAGCAGTTCTTC	CASSQHGQVTDNEQFF
-	TRBV9	TRBJ2-7	-	TGTGCCAGCAGCGTATCCCAGACTCCCTACGAGCAGTACTTC	CASSVSQTPYEQYF
-	TRBV19	TRBJ2-7	-	TGTGCCAGTAGTATAGTTGGTGAGGGCGAGCAGTACTTC	CASSIVGEGEQYF
once	TRBV27	TRBJ2-7	TRBD2	TGTGCCAGCAGTCCCGGACTAGCGACCTACGAGCAGTACTTC	CASSPGLATYEQYF
-	TRBV4-1	TRBJ2-7	-	TGCGCCAGCAGCCAAGAACATAACGAGCAGTACTTC	CASSQEHNEQYF
-	TRBV30	TRBJ2-5	-	TGTGCCTGGAGCCCCGAGGGGCAACAAGAGACCCAGTACTTC	CAWSPEGQQETQYF
once	TRBV5-6	TRBJ2-2	TRBD2	TGTGCCAGCAGCGCAACTAGCGGAGTTACCGGGGAGCTGTTTTTT	CASSATSGVTGELFF
-	TRBV5-4	TRBJ1-1	-	TGTGCCAGCAGCTTGGCGGGGTCGAGCACTGAAGCTTTCTTT	CASSLAGSSTEAFF
-	TRBV30	TRBJ1-2	TRBD1	TGTGCCTGGACAGGGGGCTTTTATGGCTACACCTTC	CAWTGGFYGYTF
few	TRBV6-1	TRBJ1-1	-	TGTGCCAGCGAAGGTTCGGGGGATGAAGCTTTCTTT	CASEGSGDEAFF
-	TRBV6-6	TRBJ1-5	-	TGTGCCAGCAGTTACTTGCCCGGCGGAGATCAGCCCCAGCATTTT	CASSYLPGGDQPQHF
-	TRBV7-6	TRBJ2-1	TRBD2	TGTGCCAGCAGTTGGACTAGCGGGGAGGTTGAGCAGTTCTTC	CASSWTSGEVEQFF
-	TRBV2	TRBJ1-4	TRBD1	TGTGCCAGCAGTCTACAGGGGACTAATGAAAAACTGTTTTTT	CASSLQGTNEKLFF
-	TRBV28	TRBJ2-3	-	TGTGCCAGCAGTTTTAGACCTCGTGATACGCAGTATTTT	CASSFRPRDTQYF
-	TRBV5-8	TRBJ1-1	-	TGTGCCAGCAGCTTTTCAGGGATGAACACTGAAGCTTTCTTT	CASSFSGMNTEAFF
-	TRBV6-5	TRBJ2-4	-	TGTGCCAGCAGTTTTAGGGGCAGGTGGGACATTCAGTACTTC	CASSFRGRWDIQYF
-	TRBV2	TRBJ2-1	-	TGTGCCAGCAGCACCTGGACAGCTTACAATGAGCAGTTCTTC	CASSTWTAYNEQFF
-	TRBV2	TRBJ1-4	TRBD1	TGTGCCAGCAGTGAAAAGGGGGCGCCAACTAATGAAAAACTGTTTTTT	CASSEKGAPTNEKLFF
-	TRBV19	TRBJ1-5	-	TGTGCCAGTAGTATGCGGGACGCAAATAGCAATCAGCCCCAGCATTTT	CASSMRDANSNQPQHF
few	TRBV28	TRBJ1-1	-	TGTGCCAGCAGCCCTCGGGGGAACACTGAAGCTTTCTTT	CASSPRGNTEAFF
-	TRBV29-1	TRBJ2-3	-	TGCAGCGTTGGGTGGGATACGCAGTATTTT	CSVGWDTQYF
-	TRBV5-4	TRBJ2-1	-	TGTGCCAGCAGCTTGTTGTGGATGTACAATGAGCAGTTCTTC	CASSLLWMYNEQFF
-	TRBV27	TRBJ2-7	TRBD1	TGTGCCAGCAGTTTTGGGGACAGGAGCTACGAGCAGTACTTC	CASSFGDRSYEQYF
-	TRBV13	TRBJ2-5	-	TGTGCCAGCAGCTCCTATAACTCCCAAGAGACCCAGTACTTC	CASSSYNSQETQYF
-	TRBV6-5	TRBJ2-5	-	TGTGCCAGCAGTCTAAGGAGCAGGGCGGAAGAGACCCAGTACTTC	CASSLRSRAEETQYF
-	TRBV7-9	TRBJ2-2	-	TGTGCCAGCAGCTTGGGGGGTGGAGCGAACACCGGGGAGCTGTTTTTT	CASSLGGGANTGELFF
-	TRBV6-1	TRBJ2-7	-	TGTGCCGCTCGGGGGCCTTACTACGAGCAGTACTTC	CAARGPYYEQYF
-	TRBV5-1	TRBJ2-5	-	TGCGCCAGCAGCTTGGAGGGGGGGGGAGAGACCCAGTACTTC	CASSLEGGGETQYF
-	TRBV7-8	TRBJ2-4	-	TGTGCCAGCAGCTTGTCCGAAGCCAAAAACATTCAGTACTTC	CASSLSEAKNIQYF
-	TRBV6-1	TRBJ2-1	TRBD2	TGTGCCAGCAGTGATGGGGCGGGAGGAGGGTACAATGAGCAGTTCTTC	CASSDGAGGGYNEQFF
-	TRBV27	TRBJ2-3	TRBD2	TGTGCCAGCAGTTCGGGACTAGCGGGAGGGACAGATACGCAGTATTTT	CASSSGLAGGTDTQYF
few	TRBV29-1	TRBJ1-2	-	TGCAGCGTTGACGATCGGGACACACAGAACTATGGCTACACCTTC	CSVDDRDTQNYGYTF
-	TRBV19	TRBJ2-5	TRBD1	TGTGCCAGTAGTAAGGACAGGAGGGAGACCCAGTACTTC	CASSKDRRETQYF
-	TRBV5-4	TRBJ2-6	-	TGTGCCAGCAGCTCAGACACGTCCACTGCCAACGTCCTGACTTTC	CASSSDTSTANVLTF
once	TRBV7-8	TRBJ2-3	TRBD2	TGTGCCAGCAGCTCGCGACTAGCGGGGGGCACAGATACGCAGTATTTT	CASSSRLAGGTDTQYF
-	TRBV5-1	TRBJ1-6	-	TGCGCCAGCACCACCCCGGCGGGGGATTCACCCCTCCACTTT	CASTTPAGDSPLHF
few	TRBV4-2	TRBJ1-2	TRBD1	TGTGCCAGCAGCCCGCCGGACAGGGTGACCTATGGCTACACCTTC	CASSPPDRVTYGYTF
-	TRBV29-1	TRBJ2-3	-	TGCAGCACTGGAGGGGGCCCAGATACGCAGTATTTT	CSTGGGPDTQYF
few	TRBV7-8	TRBJ1-5	-	TGTGCCAGCAGCTCCGAACACTTTGATCAGCCCCAGCATTTT	CASSSEHFDQPQHF
-	TRBV11-3	TRBJ2-7	TRBD2	TGTGCCAGCAGCCAACCTAGCGGGGGGCTATTCTCCTACGAGCAGTACTTC	CASSQPSGGLFSYEQYF
-	TRBV29-1	TRBJ2-7	-	TGCAGCGTTGTGACAGGCTACGAGCAGTACTTC	CSVVTGYEQYF
-	TRBV5-1	TRBJ2-5	TRBD1	TGCGCCAGCAGCCCGGACAGGCTCACTCAAGAGACCCAGTACTTC	CASSPDRLTQETQYF
-	TRBV16	TRBJ1-1	-	TGTGCCAGCAGCCAATCGGGGCAGGGCTTGCAAGCTTTCTTT	CASSQSGQGLQAFF
-	TRBV7-2	TRBJ1-2	-	TGTGCCAGCAGCTTAGCGGTATCTAACTATGGCTACACCTTC	CASSLAVSNYGYTF